Listed below are T cell receptor beta chains from one sample, sequenced in a study of regulatory T cells in long-lasting Graves disease. TCRdb re-analysed the multiplex PCR reads in MiXCR, keeping a single row per CDR3 protein. The sample shows around 400,000 distinct CDR3 sequences, about 16% of them seen only once. The sample in question was peripheral blood mononuclear cells (PBMCs), obtained at new diagnosis, from a patient treated with antithyroid drugs. These receptors were collected from a female donor with Graves disease. CDR3s include the opening cysteine and the closing phenylalanine or tryptophan. The order of the fields is clone size, V gene, J gene, D gene, CDR3 DNA, CDR3 protein. A D gene is named only where the DNA matches it firmly. Size is omitted from some rows. Given values are once, few, many or a class for expanded clones.

few	TRBV20-1	TRBJ2-1	TRBD2	TGCAGTGCTGGAGCGGGAGGGACCTACAATGAGCAGTTCTTC	CSAGAGGTYNEQFF
many	TRBV19	TRBJ1-1	TRBD1	TGTGCCAGTACTCGGACAGGGTGGGACACTGAAGCTTTCTTT	CASTRTGWDTEAFF
.	TRBV19	TRBJ2-2	.	TGTGCCAGTAGGCAAGGCCAGGGCGGCACCGGGGAGCTGTTTTTT	CASRQGQGGTGELFF
.	TRBV27	TRBJ2-2	TRBD1	TGTGCCAGCAGTTATCCGGGACAGGGGGCTTTAACCGGGGAGCTGTTTTTT	CASSYPGQGALTGELFF
many	TRBV12-3/TRBV12-4	TRBJ1-3	.	TGTGCCAGCAGTGGGAATATGGGACTAGCAAACACCATATATTTT	CASSGNMGLANTIYF
few	TRBV7-9	TRBJ1-2	TRBD1	TGTGCCAGCAGCTCGACCAATTCCCGGACAGGGAACTATGGCTACACCTTC	CASSSTNSRTGNYGYTF
.	TRBV4-2	TRBJ2-7	TRBD2	TGTGCCAGCAGCCCGGGACTAGCGATCTACGAGCAGTACTTC	CASSPGLAIYEQYF
many	TRBV27	TRBJ1-1	TRBD1	TGTGCCAGCAGAAGGGACAGTGAAGCTTTCTTT	CASRRDSEAFF
.	TRBV18	TRBJ2-3	.	TGTGCCAGCTCACCAAGTCCGCGGAGCACAGATACGCAGTATTTT	CASSPSPRSTDTQYF
.	TRBV5-1	TRBJ1-2	.	TGCGCCAGCAGCACTACGGGCCACGGAAATGGCTACACCTTC	CASSTTGHGNGYTF
many	TRBV12-3/TRBV12-4	TRBJ2-6	.	TGTGCCAGCATTCGAAGCTCTGGGGCCAACGTCCTGACTTTC	CASIRSSGANVLTF
few	TRBV7-9	TRBJ2-7	TRBD2	TGTGCCAGCAGCTCGCCGAAGAAGTTACTAGCGGGAGGGCCCTACGAGCAGTACTTC	CASSSPKKLLAGGPYEQYF
few	TRBV30	TRBJ2-1	TRBD2	TGTGCCTCGTCGCACGGGAGGAACCCCTACAATGAGCAGTTCTTC	CASSHGRNPYNEQFF
many	TRBV5-1	TRBJ2-3	.	TGCGCCAGCAGCTTGGGTCTAGCGTTAGCTAGCACAGATACGCAGTATTTT	CASSLGLALASTDTQYF
many	TRBV7-9	TRBJ1-1	.	TGTGCCAGCAGCTTAGAACAGGGCACTGAAGCTTTCTTT	CASSLEQGTEAFF
many	TRBV7-6	TRBJ1-1	.	TGTGCCAGCAGCCCGAACGGGGTTCGCACTGAAGCTTTCTTT	CASSPNGVRTEAFF
many	TRBV27	TRBJ1-1	TRBD1	TGTGCCAGCAGCTTAAGACAGGGTCGGACGACTGAAGCTTTCTTT	CASSLRQGRTTEAFF
many	TRBV9	TRBJ1-5	TRBD1	TGTGCCAGCAGCGTAGGCGTCAGAGGACAGGGACCGGAGCCCCAGCATTTT	CASSVGVRGQGPEPQHF
many	TRBV30	TRBJ2-7	.	TGTGCCTGGAGTGTCCCCTACGAGCAGTACTTC	CAWSVPYEQYF
many	TRBV12-3/TRBV12-4	TRBJ2-5	.	TGTGCCAGCAGTAGAGCCGCCGATGAGGTCGAGACCCAGTACTTC	CASSRAADEVETQYF
many	TRBV15	TRBJ2-2	TRBD2	TGTGCCATCCCTCACCGAACTAGCGGGACGAACACCGGGGAGCTGTTTTTT	CAIPHRTSGTNTGELFF
many	TRBV20-1	TRBJ2-1	TRBD2	TGCAGTGCTTCTAGCGGAGACCCCTACAATGAGCAGTTCTTC	CSASSGDPYNEQFF
many	TRBV6-5	TRBJ1-5	.	TGTGCCAGCAGTTACTCGATCATCAGCAGTGAACAGCCCCAGCATTTT	CASSYSIISSEQPQHF
.	TRBV3-1	TRBJ1-5	.	TGTGCCAGCAGCCAAGAGGTGGGGGGGGTTGGCAATCAGCCCCAGCATTTT	CASSQEVGGVGNQPQHF
.	TRBV12-3/TRBV12-4	TRBJ2-7	TRBD1	TGTGCCAGCAGCCAGGGGGCGAATATTGTCTACGAGCAGTACTTC	CASSQGANIVYEQYF
many	TRBV2	TRBJ2-3	TRBD1	TGTGCCAGCAGTCCTCGGACAGGGTTGACAGATACGCAGTATTTT	CASSPRTGLTDTQYF
many	TRBV12-3/TRBV12-4	TRBJ2-5	.	TGTGCCAGCAGTTTTTGGGCCCCCTGGGTACAAGAGACCCAGTACTTC	CASSFWAPWVQETQYF
once	TRBV4-1	TRBJ1-3	.	TGCGCCAGCAGCCGTTCGAGAGTGGCTGGAAACACCATATATTTT	CASSRSRVAGNTIYF
many	TRBV20-1	TRBJ1-5	.	TGCAGTGCTCACCAAAAGGGGTATCAGCCCCAGCATTTT	CSAHQKGYQPQHF
few	TRBV11-2	TRBJ2-2	TRBD1	TGTGCCAGCAGCGTGGGACAGGGACTCTGGGACTGGTCGACCGGGGAGCTGTTTTTT	CASSVGQGLWDWSTGELFF
many	TRBV27	TRBJ2-7	TRBD1	TGTGCCAGCAGTCTAGGGACAGGTTCTGCCTACGAGCAGTACTTC	CASSLGTGSAYEQYF
.	TRBV2	TRBJ1-2	.	TGTGCCAGCAGTGAAGCGCGGCTAGGGAGCTATGGCTACACCTTC	CASSEARLGSYGYTF
.	TRBV9	TRBJ2-3	.	TGTGCCAGCAGCGAAGGGGTGACTTCACTCACAGATACGCAGTATTTT	CASSEGVTSLTDTQYF
few	TRBV5-1	TRBJ2-5	TRBD2	TGCGCCAGCAGCTCAGGGACTAGCGGGAGTAGTAGGGAGACCCAGTACTTC	CASSSGTSGSSRETQYF
many	TRBV5-5	TRBJ2-1	TRBD2	TGTGCCAGCAGCTTGTGGGGGGGGACTAGCGGGGGATACAATGAGCAGTTCTTC	CASSLWGGTSGGYNEQFF
many	TRBV13	TRBJ1-2	.	TGTGCCAGCAGCTTCAACCTTAGGGAATTTAACTATGGCTACACCTTC	CASSFNLREFNYGYTF
many	TRBV12-3/TRBV12-4	TRBJ2-7	.	TGTGCCAGCACCCTAACCGGGCTAGGAGGCGAGCAGTACTTC	CASTLTGLGGEQYF
many	TRBV12-3/TRBV12-4	TRBJ2-7	.	TGTGCCAGCAGTTCCGGAAATCCGGAGCAGTACTTC	CASSSGNPEQYF
many	TRBV9	TRBJ2-7	TRBD1	TGTGCCAGCAGCGAGAGCTCGAGGGACAGTTCCTACGAGCAGTACTTC	CASSESSRDSSYEQYF